This T cell receptor (beta chain) originates from a study of tissue T cells after allogeneic stem cell transplantation. Study-wide results and limits: Anatomically similar tissues had similar TCR repertoires within each patient. The patient cohort was small and clinically heterogeneous, with limited sampling depth. Across patients, clones rarely overlapped, yet motif clusters were shared tissue-specifically. Which tissue TCRs were alloreactive or antigen-specific was not determined. Some clones might be persisting host cells.

This CDR3 region has 17 residues. The V gene end was trimmed by 0 bases and the J gene end by 2 bases; junction bases not matched to a gene: 6. CDR1 and CDR2 from the germline V gene are LGHNA and YSYQKL. Turning to this clone: Its target is unknown. Mouse gene names apply. The read halts 1 residue ahead of the CDR3 end, with the missing end drawn from the germline J gene.

The repertoire was sequenced with immunoSEQ multiplex PCR; TCRdb's copy has only in-frame clones and lacks some. The sample comprises nearly 50,000 clones, roughly 75% of which are singletons, and about 0.7% rests with the top ten. Sequenced material: sorted cells pooled from one or two spleens. This receptor was obtained from a pool of C57BL/6 mice in good health. The chain carries TRBV2 and TRBJ2-4; the match to TRBD2 covers 9 bases. CDR3 in amino acids: CASSQDLGGRDQNTLYF. Incomplete CDR3 DNA: TGTGCCAGCAGCCAAGATTTGGGGGGGCGTGATCAAAACACCTTGTAC.